This T cell receptor beta chain originates from a study of cytomegalovirus exposure and HLA in healthy donors (dated by TCRdb to 2017 to 2019). Concerning the study at large: According to an earlier analysis of around 600 of the donors, about 179 million T cells yielded over 100 million unique TCR beta sequences and about 280 Gb of sequence data. An early release that covered around 590 HLA-typed donors contained approximately 300 gigabases of sequencing data and 85 million to 100 million unique TCR sequences. Of the roughly 400 genotyped donors, roughly 76% were placed in the genetic ancestry cluster associated with self-reported Caucasian donors. The aim of the study was to test whether cataloging public T cell receptors could identify signatures of past pathogen exposure. The study profiled the T cell repertoires of under 850 subjects by immunosequencing and related them to cytomegalovirus serostatus. Besides the first cohort of more than 650 subjects, a separate validation cohort made up of over a hundred different subjects was used. High-throughput TCR immunosequencing, statistical association of individual TCRs with disease status, and machine learning were combined to predict cytomegalovirus infection status. In a later analysis, previously published TCR beta repertoires from 550 to 700 donors were re-analyzed and high-resolution HLA genotyping was added so that TCR occurrence patterns could be studied. Rather than using new phenotypic data, the later analysis identified candidate immune exposures from TCR beta sequences and from how often those sequences occurred across donors. To decide whether each TCR beta V gene segment behaved as functional or pseudogenic, an earlier analysis of 587 of the donors relied on high-throughput TCR beta sequencing. Donor age, sex, ethnicity and CMV serostatus were collected together with the repertoire data. Genome-wide SNP genotypes for about 65% of the 666 donors were used in a later genetic analysis, which treated that subset as a discovery cohort. Every repertoire in the discovery cohort had been generated on one and the same sequencing platform. HLA typing covered class I and class II loci at four-digit resolution. The number of typed donors differed by locus: 629-630 for A, B, C, DRB1 and DQB1; some 500 for DQA1; 606 for DPA1; and around 490 for DPB1. About 5 DR-DQ haplotypes were handled as single units for association and clustering, since linkage in the cohort was strong. Among some 410 genotyped donors of the cohort, an average of roughly 230,000 unique TCR beta nucleotide sequences was sequenced per donor, of which about 19% were non-productive.

General study outcomes and caveats: A later analysis found that TCR association rates varied across HLA loci, with DRB1 alleles showing the most associated TCRs and HLA-C alleles the fewest. Across donors, most TCR sequences were observed very rarely, whereas some public TCRs were present in many individuals. A further reported finding was that TCR beta sequences accurately predicted the HLA-A and HLA-B alleles for most subjects in the first cohort. In a later analysis, HLA-associated TCR beta chains showed more clonal expansion and lower generation probabilities than non-associated chains that were equally common. Only TCR beta chains were sequenced in this cohort, and the absence of alpha or paired-chain data limited detectable features. In an earlier analysis of some 550 of the donors, most TCR beta V segments were observed in productive rearrangements about 87% or about 30% of the time, broadly matching IMGT annotations. A total of 150 or so TCR beta chains were listed by the study as associated with cytomegalovirus. Cytomegalovirus status was reported to be diagnosed by the classifier with high specificity and sensitivity in both the original and validation cohorts. Over 15 rarely observed V segments, including chromosome 9 orphons, were excluded from the earlier analysis of about 600 of the donors because counts were too low. In a later genetic analysis, a missense DCLRE1C variant was associated with V-gene and J-gene trimming of TCR beta chains, and the association was replicated in an independent cohort. Sequencing depth was assumed to be roughly uniform across donors in the presence/absence analyses, though that assumption may not hold. Strong co-occurrence of HLA alleles, especially DR and DQ, made assigning TCR associations to individual alleles difficult. Because HLA typing was missing for some donors at each locus, association tests included only the typed subset. The only immune exposure information available for the cohort was CMV serostatus. The authors suggested that the approach could potentially be generalized to other disease states and immunological phenotypes. Because the 87-base-pair reads could not distinguish some IMGT-functional V segments, including TRBV6-2 and TRBV6-3, those segments were excluded. Compared with the approximately 670-donor mean, donors in an Asian-associated ancestry cluster had fewer N-insertions in productive TCRs, according to a later genetic analysis. Three of the identified cytomegalovirus-associated TCR beta chains were confirmed in vitro to be specific for cytomegalovirus antigens. A later analysis associated 16,951 TCR beta sequences with specific HLA alleles at a false discovery rate of 0.05. According to a later analysis, most CMV-associated TCR beta chains appeared to be HLA-restricted, and the HLA associations seemed to be driven largely by CMV exposure. Linkage disequilibrium might explain the correlated functional status among segregating V segments, but an unknown experimental factor could not be excluded. According to a later analysis, parvovirus B19, influenza, CMV and Epstein-Barr virus appeared linked to several top co-occurrence clusters. A cluster of highly shared sequence variants was judged likely to be a technical artifact of the sequencing pipeline.

As for this clone: No cognate antigen has been identified for it. Base qualities were left out, and no much larger clone turns up one base away.

The CDR3 covers 14 residues, taking in both the cysteine and the phenylalanine. The kept DNA is CDR3 alone, 42 bases in frame from the first base. CDR1 and CDR2 are read off the germline V gene as ENHRY and SYGVKD. Relative to germline, V is 7 bases shorter and J is 6 bases shorter, with 18 bases between their ends. The cohort comprised around 700 healthy bone marrow donors. At the time of sampling, all cohort members were nominally healthy, though unrecorded immune exposures were likely present. The donor tested CMV seronegative, placing the donor among the 350 to 400 seronegative members of the cohort. A peripheral blood sample was provided by each donor, and peripheral blood mononuclear cells were used for TCR beta sequencing. The Qiagen DNeasy Blood Extraction Kit was used to extract genomic DNA from the blood cell samples. The library was obtained by the immunoSEQ multiplex PCR assay. For the multiplex PCR, a mixture combining 60 forward primers for TCR Vbeta segments and 13 reverse primers for TCR Jbeta segments was used. A multiplex PCR assay on genomic DNA amplified the CDR3 region of rearranged TCR beta genes. The amplified TCR beta libraries were sequenced on the Illumina HiSeq System as 87-base-pair reads. The paper's processing steps were these. In a later analysis, about 80 million unique TCR beta chains were counted across the 666 repertoires, and around 11 million of these chains were shared by at least two donors. A nearest-neighbor algorithm error-corrected the raw reads and collapsed the reads into unique sequences, merging closely related sequences to remove PCR and sequencing errors. CDR3 sequences were aligned to IMGT reference sequences to assign V, D and J gene segments. For a sequence to be retained, at least a six-nucleotide match to both a V gene segment and a J gene segment was required. Rearrangements were classified as productive when the CDR3 lacked stop codons and remained in frame with V and J, and all other rearrangements were classified as non-productive. Following IMGT convention, CDR3 was defined as the stretch from the second conserved V-encoded cysteine up to the conserved J-encoded phenylalanine. Sequences without an unambiguous match to a single V gene segment were excluded from the earlier analysis of 450 to 750 of the donors. In an earlier analysis of several hundred of the donors, V segments were called functional above 56.7% productive rearrangements and were called segregating when the between-donor standard deviation exceeded 5%. A statistical classification framework was built for diagnosing cytomegalovirus status from the catalog of TCR beta chain sequences. In a later analysis, TCR nucleotide sequences were compared against IMGT/GENE-DB human TR gene sequences so that V and J genes could be assigned. The TCRdist pipeline was used in a later analysis to assign CDR3 sequences and most-parsimonious VDJ recombination scenarios. In a later analysis, every TCR beta chain was defined by the combination of its CDR3 amino acid sequence and its V-gene family, and reads without a unique V-gene family were dropped. A later analysis removed 592 highly shared, low-generation-probability nucleotide sequences to deal with suspected cross-contamination and a sequencing artifact. For each public chain, a later analysis derived a clonal expansion index from normalized ranks of inferred template counts within each repertoire. Generation probabilities in a later analysis came from a VDJ recombination model fitted to out-of-frame rearrangements, and those results were checked against IGoR. In a later analysis, hypergeometric tests were used to score TCR-TCR, TCR-HLA and TCR-CMV co-occurrence, with a repertoire-size bias correction applied to TCR pairs. A later analysis estimated false discovery rates by permuting HLA or CMV assignments 20 times. In a later analysis, co-occurring TCRs were grouped with DBSCAN, and TCRdist sequence similarity was added when clustering was performed within HLA-allele-positive subsets. Co-occurrence clustering excluded repertoires with fewer than 30,000 or more than 120,000 public chains, plus five with anomalous nucleotide sharing. TCRdb re-hosts the immuneACCESS table, in-frame sequences only. Its copies lack some clones; in the studies checked, an unresolved V gene accounts for under half of them, and the cause for the rest is not known. That table is the source of V, J and clone size, and D and trimming were worked out from the DNA. This sample holds a few hundred thousand clones; approximately 70% were observed only once. The ten largest clonotypes hold around 2.3% of the sample.

The sequencing sample was made of PBMCs. The TCR sequence derives from a female donor in good health and CMV-seronegative. The V and J segments used are TRBV10-3 and TRBJ1-1; matching of 5 bases hints at TRBD1 as the D gene. Here is the DNA: TGTGCCATCACCCCAGGGCCACGATCTGCTGAAGCTTTCTTT. It specifies CAITPGPRSAEAFF.